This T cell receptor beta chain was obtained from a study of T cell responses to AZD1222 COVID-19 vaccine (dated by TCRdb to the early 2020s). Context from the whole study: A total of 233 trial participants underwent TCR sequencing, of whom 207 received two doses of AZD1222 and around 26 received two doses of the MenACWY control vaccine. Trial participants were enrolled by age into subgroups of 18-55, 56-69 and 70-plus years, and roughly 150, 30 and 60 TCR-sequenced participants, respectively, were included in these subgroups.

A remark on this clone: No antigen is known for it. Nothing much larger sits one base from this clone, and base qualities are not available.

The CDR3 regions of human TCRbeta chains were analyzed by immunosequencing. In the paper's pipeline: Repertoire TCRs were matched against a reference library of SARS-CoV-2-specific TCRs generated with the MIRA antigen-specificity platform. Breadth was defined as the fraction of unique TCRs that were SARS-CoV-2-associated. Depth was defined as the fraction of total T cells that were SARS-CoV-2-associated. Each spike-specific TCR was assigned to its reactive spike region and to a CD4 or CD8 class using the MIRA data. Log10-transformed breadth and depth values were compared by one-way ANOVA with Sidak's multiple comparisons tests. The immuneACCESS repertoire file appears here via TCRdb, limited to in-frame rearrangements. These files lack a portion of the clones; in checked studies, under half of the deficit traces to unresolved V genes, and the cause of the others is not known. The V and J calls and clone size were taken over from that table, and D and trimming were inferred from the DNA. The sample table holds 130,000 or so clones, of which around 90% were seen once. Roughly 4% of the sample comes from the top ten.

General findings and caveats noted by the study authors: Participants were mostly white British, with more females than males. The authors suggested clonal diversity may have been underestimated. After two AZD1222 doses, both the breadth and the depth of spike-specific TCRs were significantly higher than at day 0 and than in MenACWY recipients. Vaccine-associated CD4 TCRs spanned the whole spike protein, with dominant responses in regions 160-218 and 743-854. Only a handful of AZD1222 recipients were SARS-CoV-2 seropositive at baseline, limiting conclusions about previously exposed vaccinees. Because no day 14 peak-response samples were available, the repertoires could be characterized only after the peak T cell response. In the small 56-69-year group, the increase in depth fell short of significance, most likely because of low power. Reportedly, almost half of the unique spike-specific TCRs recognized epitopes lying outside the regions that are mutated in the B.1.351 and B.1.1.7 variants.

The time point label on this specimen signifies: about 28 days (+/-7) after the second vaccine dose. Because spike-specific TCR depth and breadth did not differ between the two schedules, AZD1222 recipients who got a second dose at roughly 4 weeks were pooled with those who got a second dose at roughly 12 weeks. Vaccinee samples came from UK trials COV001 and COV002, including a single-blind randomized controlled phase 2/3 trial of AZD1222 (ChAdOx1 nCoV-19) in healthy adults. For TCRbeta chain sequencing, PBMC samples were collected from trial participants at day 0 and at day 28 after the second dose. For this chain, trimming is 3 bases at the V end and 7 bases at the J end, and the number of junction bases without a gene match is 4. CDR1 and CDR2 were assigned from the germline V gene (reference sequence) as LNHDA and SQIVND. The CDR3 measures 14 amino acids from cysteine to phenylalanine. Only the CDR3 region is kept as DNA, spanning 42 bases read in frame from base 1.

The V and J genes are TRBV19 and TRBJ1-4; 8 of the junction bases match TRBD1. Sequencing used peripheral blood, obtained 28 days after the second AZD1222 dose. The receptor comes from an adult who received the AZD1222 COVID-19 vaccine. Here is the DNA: TGTGCCAGTAGTATCCCGGGACAGGTTGAAAAACTGTTTTTT. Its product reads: CASSIPGQVEKLFF.